The subject of this entry is one T cell receptor (beta chain). This sample was included in a study of blood T cell repertoires in COVID-19. Study-level background: Sources were T cells, B-cell-depleted T cells, or PBMCs; the material itself was cDNA or gDNA.

CDR1 SEHNR and CDR2 FQNEAQ come from the germline V gene (reference sequence). Unmatched junction bases numbered 2, after V lost 5 bases and J lost 6 bases. This CDR3 is built from 12 residues. The age range of participants was about 18 to 95 years, with residence in roughly 25 US areas. The study assigned cohorts using participant-reported clinical history. Two consecutive negative NP/OP PCR tests, clearance, or resolved symptoms defined Cohort 3 recovery. Repertoires were generated with immunoSEQ multiplex PCR, while TCRdb's copy carries only in-frame clones and drops some. Of a few hundred thousand clones in the sample, around 85% were seen once.

Material for sequencing was PBMCs or T cells enriched from blood (not recorded which). The receptor's source is a man in his forties who had recovered from COVID-19. The chain uses TRBV7-9 and TRBJ2-3; 7 bases map to TRBD2. The CDR3 loop is CASSRGGDTQYF. The CDR3 DNA is TGTGCCAGCAGCAGGGGAGGGGATACGCAGTATTTT.